Listed below are T cell receptor beta chains from one sample, sequenced in a study of CDR3 diversity in severe acne. TCRdb ran MiXCR on the PCR reads and lists one entry per CDR3 protein. The sample shows approximately 90,000 distinct CDR3 sequences, over 45% of them seen only once. What was sequenced was blood. These receptors were collected from a male donor in good health, serving as a control. CDR3s include the opening cysteine and the closing phenylalanine or tryptophan. D genes are given only for firm matches. Part of the rows lack a size; the others show once, few, many or a class for expanded clones.

TRBV7-6,few,.,TRBJ2-7,CASSLDTILREQYF,TGTGCCAGCAGCTTAGATACCATTCTTCGGGAGCAGTACTTC
TRBV2,.,TRBD1,TRBJ1-6,CASGGTGNNPSSPLHF,TGTGCCAGCGGGGGGACAGGGAACAACCCGAGTTCACCCCTCCACTTT
TRBV24-1,.,.,TRBJ1-5,CATSDAQGNQPQHF,TGTGCCACCAGTGATGCCCAGGGCAATCAGCCCCAGCATTTT
TRBV14,many,.,TRBJ1-3,CASSPDSGNTIYF,TGTGCCAGCAGCCCGGACTCTGGAAACACCATATATTTT
TRBV7-3,.,.,TRBJ2-7,CASSLTDSYEQYF,TGTGCCAGCAGCTTAACCGATAGCTACGAGCAGTACTTC
TRBV6-4,once,.,TRBJ2-1,CASSDSSDYNEQFF,TGTGCCAGCAGTGACTCTAGCGACTACAATGAGCAGTTCTTC
TRBV20-1,.,TRBD2,TRBJ2-7,CSARDTGLAGALSYEQYF,TGCAGTGCTAGAGATACCGGACTAGCGGGAGCCCTCTCCTACGAGCAGTACTTC
TRBV7-2,.,TRBD1,TRBJ2-1,CASSRQGRYNEQFF,TGTGCCAGCAGCCGACAGGGACGGTACAATGAGCAGTTCTTC
TRBV11-2,many,TRBD2,TRBJ2-7,CVSALAGGYEQYF,TGTGTCAGCGCCTTAGCGGGAGGCTACGAGCAGTACTTC
TRBV20-1,.,TRBD2,TRBJ2-1,CSAHGRLAGGEEQFF,TGCAGTGCCCATGGTCGACTAGCGGGAGGGGAGGAGCAGTTCTTC
TRBV19,.,.,TRBJ1-2,CASSPRDTASANYGCTF,TGTGCCAGTAGTCCCCGGGACACCGCATCGGCAAACTATGGCTGCACCTTC
TRBV29-1,few,TRBD1,TRBJ1-1,CSVGQGALTEAFF,TGCAGCGTTGGACAGGGGGCTTTGACTGAAGCTTTCTTT
TRBV20-1,.,.,TRBJ1-2,CSARAASNYGYTF,TGCAGTGCTAGAGCGGCCAGCAACTATGGCTACACCTTC
TRBV28,.,TRBD1,TRBJ1-1,CASSFPGQAMNTEAFF,TGTGCCAGCAGTTTTCCCGGACAGGCGATGAACACTGAAGCTTTCTTT
TRBV7-9,.,.,TRBJ2-5,CASSTENNQETQYF,TGTGCCAGCAGTACGGAGAACAACCAAGAGACCCAGTACTTC
TRBV20-1,many,.,TRBJ2-2,CSARSRVNTGELFF,TGCAGTGCTAGAAGCAGGGTGAACACCGGGGAGCTGTTTTTT
TRBV7-3,.,.,TRBJ1-1,CASSTWGATQAFF,TGTGCCAGCAGCACCTGGGGGGCCACTCAGGCTTTCTTT